This record concerns one T cell receptor (beta chain) sequence. Its cognate antigen is unknown. This sample is part of a study of Ad26.COV2.S vaccination and SARS-CoV-2 variants. Across the whole study: Donor was assigned to the Ad26.COV2.S arm of trial COV1001.

Treatment indicated: over 15 received Ad26.COV2.S at low or high dose, single or two shots; about 5 received placebo; per-sample allocation not given. Sampling occurred on day 63 after the first vaccine or placebo injection. Cohort 1b enrolled adults aged 18-55 years in Boston. TCRdb keeps only in-frame clones here, not all; method: immunoSEQ multiplex PCR. The table has just under 250,000 clones, approximately 88% seen once. Overall study findings and caveats: It was reported that spike-specific CD8+ and CD4+ T cell responses were substantially broad after vaccination. Responses of T cells in total may have been underestimated by the TCR breadth and depth analyses.

CDR1 is MNHEY and CDR2 is SVGAGI in the germline V gene. The CDR3 runs to 15 residues. The TCR sequence derives from a person aged 18-60 years who received the Ad26.COV2.S COVID-19 vaccine or a placebo. The chain joins TRBV6-5 to TRBJ2-7, with TRBD1 identical over 8 bases. The J call may be in error: the DNA end matches TRBJ2-4 better. This specimen consisted of peripheral blood, obtained in a trial of Ad26.COV2.S vaccine versus placebo. The DNA of the CDR3 is TGTGCCAGCAGTTACCCCCGACAGGGGTCCCCCATTCAGTACTTC. Its translation: CASSYPRQGSPIQYF.